This entry describes one TCR beta chain. These data are taken from a study of blood T cell repertoires in COVID-19. V lost 7 bases and J 5 bases, leaving 17 bases between the germline ends. The germline V gene has CDR1 MNHEY and CDR2 SMNVEV (reference sequence). The CDR3 length is 14 residues. This table comes from immunoSEQ multiplex PCR, and its TCRdb copy is limited to in-frame clones, with some not included. The data contain 130,000 to 150,000 clones, around nine tenths of them seen just once; the ten biggest clones take up approximately 2.4%. The sequence was collected from a human donor in a cohort sampled during active COVID-19. Sequencing was carried out using peripheral blood. The chain is built from TRBV27 and TRBJ2-5; D not certain. The CDR3 loop reads CASTSLSSRETQYF. CDR3 DNA sequence: TGTGCCAGCACTTCCCTCTCCTCGAGGGAGACCCAGTACTTC.